These 32 T cell receptor beta chains originate from one sample sequenced in a study of blood T cells in healthy people across ages. It was with a sample-barcoded 5' primer and a J-beta primer mix that a second PCR of roughly 7 to 12 cycles was run. MiXCR was run by TCRdb on the 5' RACE reads, yielding one entry per CDR3 protein. The data contain 1,100,000 or so distinct CDR3 sequences, 40% to 45% of them singletons. Sequenced sample: blood. These receptors were taken from a woman aged 60 to 75 in good health.

The J gene is TRBJ2-1, the V gene TRBV5-4; tentative D call: TRBD2 (5 bases). In germline, CDR1 is SGHNT, CDR2 YYREEE (reference sequence). V shed 6 bases and J shed 0 bases, with 19 bases lying between them. The CDR3 has 17 residues. The CDR3 DNA is TGTGCCAGCATGGTGAGCCAGCGGCTCCCCTCCTACAATGAGCAGTTCTTC. It encodes CASMVSQRLPSYNEQFF.

The genes are TRBV3-1 and TRBJ2-5, with D possibly matching TRBD2 (6 bases). The J call may be in error: the DNA end matches TRBJ2-7 better. The CDR3 length is 19 residues. Germline lookup yields CDR1 LGHDT and CDR2 YNNKEL (reference sequence). DNA of the CDR3: TGTGCCAGCAGCCAAGAATTGGGCGGGGAGGAGCGCCGACTCTACGAGCAGTACTTC. Encoded protein: CASSQELGGEERRLYEQYF.

The gene calls are TRBV10-3 and TRBJ2-4; TRBD1 matches at 7 bases. The V and J ends lost 3 bases and 2 bases, in that order; junction bases with no gene match: 10. Germline CDR1 and CDR2: ENHRY and SYGVKD. There are 17 residues in the CDR3. CDR3 DNA sequence: TGTGCCATCAGTGATATCGACAGGGTTGGGTCCAAAAACATTCAGTACTTC. It encodes CAISDIDRVGSKNIQYF.

This chain joins TRBV29-1 and TRBJ2-1; D not resolved. The CDR3 has 12 amino acids. Germline lookup yields CDR1 SQVTM and CDR2 ANQGSEA. V lost 7 bases and J 8 bases, leaving 15 bases between the germline ends. DNA of the CDR3: TGCAGCGCTGCCCACCATGACGATGAGCAGTTCTTC. It translates to CSAAHHDDEQFF.

The genes are TRBV6-5 and TRBJ2-7; the D gene is possibly TRBD1 (6 bases). The CDR3 is 18 residues long. The germline V and J ends were trimmed by 4 bases and 0 bases, with 22 bases remaining between them. The germline V gene encodes CDR1 MNHEY and CDR2 SVGAGI. CDR3 protein: CASSLFTGLTESSYEQYF. The DNA for the CDR3 is TGTGCCAGCAGTTTATTTACAGGGCTAACCGAAAGCTCCTACGAGCAGTACTTC.

The V call is TRBV11-2, the J call TRBJ1-2; TRBD1 matches at 7 bases. Germline CDR1 and CDR2: SGHAT and FQNNGV. Trimming at V came to 5 bases and at J to 4 bases, leaving 4 bases not matched to a gene. CDR3 length: 13 amino acids. The CDR3 spells CASSQGGSYGYTF. CDR3 nucleotide sequence: TGTGCCAGCAGCCAGGGGGGCTCCTATGGCTACACCTTC.

V usage is TRBV12-3 or TRBV12-4 and J usage is TRBJ1-1, with unresolved D. CDR3 size: 13 residues. Trimming cost V 6 bases and J 8 bases, with 16 bases left between them. The CDR3 loop is CASSPPRPTEAFF. The CDR3 coding sequence is TGTGCCAGCAGCCCCCCCCGACCCACAGAAGCTTTCTTT.

V and J are TRBV9 and TRBJ2-1; 10 positions agree with TRBD2. The CDR3 extends over 16 amino acids. Trimming removed 4 bases from V and 5 bases from J; junction bases left unmatched: 9. Germline CDR1 is SGDLS and CDR2 is YYNGEE. The CDR3 region has the DNA TGTGCCAGCAGCCCAGGTCTACTAGCGGGAAACAATGAGCAGTTCTTC. It translates to CASSPGLLAGNNEQFF. Supplemented by reference TRBV9 and TRBJ2-1, the full variable domain reads DSGVTQTPKHLITATGQRVTLRCSPRSGDLSVYWYQQSLDQGLQFLIQYYNGEERAKGNILERFSAQQFPDLHSELNLSSLELGDSALYFCASSPGLLAGNNEQFFGPGTRLTVL.

The rearrangement uses TRBV30 and TRBJ2-3; D call uncertain. The germline V gene encodes CDR1 GTSNPN and CDR2 SVGIG (reference sequence). The CDR3 extends over 11 amino acids. V dropped 1 base and J dropped 3 bases, with 2 bases sitting between them. The CDR3 reads CAWSGTDTQYF. Written as DNA, the CDR3 is TGTGCCTGGAGTGGTACAGATACGCAGTATTTT.

This CDR3 reads CASSALILTGELFF. As DNA, the CDR3 is TGTGCCAGCAGCGCCTTGATCTTGACCGGGGAGCTGTTTTTT. The rearrangement links TRBV7-2 to TRBJ2-2, with D unclear. The CDR3 consists of 14 residues. CDR1 is SGHTA, CDR2 FQGNSA, per germline. With 5 bases removed from V and 5 bases from J, the gap between germline ends came to 12 bases.

The rearrangement joins TRBV24-1 to TRBJ1-2, with D possibly matching TRBD1 (5 bases). Trimming left V 3 bases short and J 4 bases short, with 17 bases between. This CDR3 has 16 residues. Germline V gene lookup returns CDR1 KGHDR and CDR2 SFDVKD. The CDR3 sequence: CATSDATGRGVYGYTF. The CDR3 bases are TGTGCCACCAGTGATGCAACAGGAAGGGGCGTCTATGGCTACACCTTC.

As concerns this clonotype: Relative to the germline gene, one junction end is altered; a read error may explain this. The CDR3 coding sequence is TGTGCCAGCGGCTTAACGTGGGGGGCGGGGAGGGCCTGTTATTACTCCTCCTACGAGCAGTACTTC. Its translation: CASGLTWGAGRACYYSSYEQYF. The chain has TRBV7-3 and TRBJ2-7; a weak D match, TRBD2 (7 bases). This CDR3 is 22 amino acids long. Per germline, CDR1 SGHTA and CDR2 FQGTGA.

The chain couples TRBV5-6 to TRBJ2-1, with 10 bases matching TRBD2. The CDR3 extends over 15 amino acids. V gave up 5 bases and J gave up 8 bases; unmatched junction bases: 10. Per the germline V gene, CDR1 is SGHDT and CDR2 is YYEEEE. CDR3 loop: CASSSSGRAIDEQFF. The CDR3 bases are TGTGCCAGCAGTTCAAGCGGGAGGGCGATAGATGAGCAGTTCTTC.

This clonotype was observed a few times. V usage is TRBV10-3 and J usage is TRBJ2-3; 7 bases are a match to TRBD2. CDR1 ENHRY and CDR2 SYGVKD come from the germline V gene. The CDR3 length is 14 residues. Trimming at V came to 5 bases and at J to 2 bases, leaving 4 bases not matched to a gene. This CDR3 is CAISSSGNTDTQYF. CDR3 DNA: TGTGCCATCAGTTCCAGCGGGAACACAGATACGCAGTATTTT.

V usage is TRBV28 and J usage is TRBJ2-5; 10 bases map to TRBD1. The CDR3 length is 15 residues. V shed 5 bases, J shed 2 bases, and the junction held 5 bases outside the gene matches. Germline V gene sequence: CDR1 MDHEN, CDR2 SYDVKM. The chain's CDR3 is CASSPRQGAQETQYF. For the CDR3, the DNA is TGTGCCAGCAGTCCAAGACAGGGGGCTCAAGAGACCCAGTACTTC.

The sample holds a few counts of this clonotype. The J gene is TRBJ2-5, the V gene TRBV29-1, with 7 bases fitting TRBD1. The CDR3 length is 15 residues. Trimming cost V 1 base and J 2 bases; bases outside gene matches: 7. Germline V gene sequence: CDR1 SQVTM, CDR2 ANQGSEA. In nucleotides, the CDR3 is TGCAGCGTTGAAGGGGCACAGGGGAGTCAAGAGACCCAGTACTTC. Translation gives CSVEGAQGSQETQYF.

This sequence joins TRBV5-4 and TRBJ2-7; no firm D call. V was shortened by 1 base and J by 6 bases, with 17 bases between the two germline ends. CDR1 and CDR2 (germline): SGHNT, YYREEE (reference sequence). The CDR3 sequence is 15 residues long. CDR3 nucleotide sequence: TGTGCCAGCAGCTTGAGTAGAACGGCTCCGGTCGAGCAGTACTTC. Its protein product is CASSLSRTAPVEQYF.

The chain links TRBV12-3 or TRBV12-4 to TRBJ2-5; 7 bases are a match to TRBD1. J lost 10 bases, V lost 2 bases, and 19 bases had no gene match. The CDR3 is made up of 17 amino acids. CDR3 amino acids: CASSLRVGGANDGGQYF. In DNA, the CDR3 is TGTGCCAGCAGTTTACGAGTAGGGGGCGCGAACGATGGCGGCCAGTACTTC.

The gene calls are TRBV6-2 or TRBV6-3 and TRBJ2-7; D uncertain. V lost 7 bases and J lost 0, with 13 bases in between. The CDR3 covers 14 residues. The germline V gene encodes CDR1 MNHEY and CDR2 SVGEGT. The CDR3 region is CASIYYFSSYEQYF. The DNA for the CDR3 is TGTGCCAGCATCTACTACTTCAGCTCCTACGAGCAGTACTTC.

The chain employs TRBV11-2 and TRBJ2-1, with D maybe TRBD1 (6 bases). The CDR3 runs 13 residues. Germline lookup yields CDR1 SGHAT and CDR2 FQNNGV. Trimming took off 5 bases at V and 8 bases at J, with 13 bases between the two ends. The CDR3 here is CASSKGDVYEQFF. The DNA for the CDR3 is TGTGCCAGCAGCAAGGGGGACGTTTATGAGCAGTTCTTC. The whole variable domain, remainder taken from reference TRBV11-2 and TRBJ2-1, is EAGVAQSPRYKIIEKRQSVAFWCNPISGHATLYWYQQILGQGPKLLIQFQNNGVVDDSQLPKDRFSAERLKGVDSTLKIQPAKLEDSAVYLCASSKGDVYEQFFGPGTRLTVL.

This clonotype was picked up one time. This may be a read error, as it is one base from a much larger clone. This rearrangement joins TRBV10-3 to TRBJ2-5; D is ambiguous. Germline loops: CDR1 ENHRY, CDR2 SYGVKD. There are 11 residues in the CDR3. The CDR3 protein is CTISNQETQYF. The CDR3 coding sequence is TGTACCATCAGTAATCAAGAGACCCAGTACTTC.

J is TRBJ2-1 and V is TRBV29-1; the D gene could be TRBD1 or TRBD2 (5 bases each). Per germline, CDR1 SQVTM and CDR2 ANQGSEA. The length of the CDR3 is 12 residues. V was pared by 7 bases and J by 3 bases, with 10 bases between. CDR3 in DNA: TGCAGCGGCCGGGACGGCTACAATGAGCAGTTCTTC. Its translation is CSGRDGYNEQFF.

This chain's CDR3 is CASSTRTSPDTQYF. In nucleotides, the CDR3 is TGCGCCAGCAGCACCCGGACTAGCCCAGATACGCAGTATTTT. The V gene is TRBV5-1, the J gene TRBJ2-3; 8 positions agree with TRBD2. Unmatched junction bases numbered 5, after V lost 4 bases and J lost 4 bases. Germline CDR1 and CDR2: SGHRS and YFSETQ. The CDR3 totals 14 residues. Complete variable domain (other parts from reference TRBV5-1 and TRBJ2-3): KAGVTQTPRYLIKTRGQQVTLSCSPISGHRSVSWYQQTPGQGLQFLFEYFSETQRNKGNFPGRFSGRQFSNSRSEMNVSTLELGDSALYLCASSTRTSPDTQYFGPGTRLTVL.

This chain connects TRBV11-1 to TRBJ2-7; a weak D match, TRBD1 (5 bases). Trimming took off 4 bases at V and 3 bases at J, with 16 bases between the two ends. The germline CDR1 and CDR2 sequences are SGHAT and FQDESV (reference sequence). The length of the CDR3 is 15 residues. CDR3 loop: CASSSSTGFDYEQYF. The CDR3 nucleotides are TGTGCCAGCAGCTCATCCACAGGATTCGACTACGAGCAGTACTTC.

This clonotype was seen more than once but under ten times. The rearrangement joins TRBV28 to TRBJ2-7; D tentatively fits TRBD1 or TRBD2 (5 bases each). V lost 4 bases and J lost 7, with 14 bases in between. The germline V gene has CDR1 MDHEN and CDR2 SYDVKM. CDR3 length: 13 residues. In DNA form, the CDR3 reads TGTGCCAGCAGTTGGGGGAATAGGAGGGAGCAGTACTTC. It specifies CASSWGNRREQYF.

The chain combines TRBV12-3 or TRBV12-4 with TRBJ2-7, with TRBD1 matching over 12 bases. CDR3 size: 14 residues. V shed 5 bases and J 5 bases; nucleotides not matched to a gene: 4. CDR3 DNA: TGTGCCAGCAGTAGGGGACAGGGGGCTAACGAGCAGTACTTC. This translates into CASSRGQGANEQYF.

This clonotype was seen only a few times. The chain recombines TRBV7-7 with TRBJ2-5, with D maybe TRBD2 (5 bases). Germline values: CDR1 SSHAT, CDR2 FNYEAQ (reference sequence). V was clipped by 1 base and J by 5 bases, with 11 bases between them. The CDR3 is made up of 14 amino acids. The CDR3 coding sequence is TGTGCCAGCAGCTTAGTTGTAGGGAGCGAGACCCAGTACTTC. Amino acids: CASSLVVGSETQYF.

The chain couples TRBV5-1 to TRBJ2-5; maybe TRBD1 (6 bases). This CDR3 region has 16 residues. Trimming took 4 bases from V and 4 from J, leaving 20 bases between them. CDR1 and CDR2 (germline): SGHRS, YFSETQ. The DNA for the CDR3 is TGCGCCAGCAGCAGCCGGGGCAGGGGAGTATTAGAGACCCAGTACTTC. This gives the protein CASSSRGRGVLETQYF.

This clonotype has a handful of counts. This sequence joins TRBV7-8 and TRBJ2-3; 9 bases agree with TRBD2. V was clipped by 7 bases and J by 1 base; unmatched bases: 9. The CDR3 consists of 16 residues. Looked up from germline, CDR1 is SGHVS and CDR2 is FQNEAQ. CDR3 DNA: TGTGCCAGCACCCTTAGCGGGAGCGGAGGCACAGATACGCAGTATTTT. Translated, it gives CASTLSGSGGTDTQYF.

The chain carries TRBV11-2 and TRBJ2-4; 8 bases fit TRBD1. Germline V gene sequence: CDR1 SGHAT, CDR2 FQNNGV. The trim removed 4 bases at V and 0 bases at J, leaving 11 bases unmatched. This CDR3 has 18 residues. The CDR3 region has the DNA TGTGCCAGCAGCTCCCGGACAGGGCTAGACCTAGCCAAAAACATTCAGTACTTC. Its protein is CASSSRTGLDLAKNIQYF.

This rearrangement joins TRBV10-1 to TRBJ2-5, with 8 bases aligning to TRBD2. Near its end, the DNA agrees better with TRBJ2-7, so the J call may be wrong. The CDR3 extends over 13 amino acids. From germline, CDR1 is WNHNN and CDR2 SYGVQD (reference sequence). In DNA, the CDR3 is TGCGCCTGCGTAGCGGGGATACCCTACGAGCAGTACTTC. Amino acid sequence: CACVAGIPYEQYF.

The CDR3: CASSETVRSKLFF. The CDR3 DNA reads as TGTGCCAGCAGCGAGACAGTCAGGTCAAAACTGTTTTTT. The chain uses TRBV7-7 and TRBJ1-4, with D perhaps TRBD1 (5 bases). V dropped 5 bases and J dropped 10 bases, with 14 bases sitting between them. This CDR3 spans 13 amino acids. Germline values: CDR1 SSHAT, CDR2 FNYEAQ (reference sequence).